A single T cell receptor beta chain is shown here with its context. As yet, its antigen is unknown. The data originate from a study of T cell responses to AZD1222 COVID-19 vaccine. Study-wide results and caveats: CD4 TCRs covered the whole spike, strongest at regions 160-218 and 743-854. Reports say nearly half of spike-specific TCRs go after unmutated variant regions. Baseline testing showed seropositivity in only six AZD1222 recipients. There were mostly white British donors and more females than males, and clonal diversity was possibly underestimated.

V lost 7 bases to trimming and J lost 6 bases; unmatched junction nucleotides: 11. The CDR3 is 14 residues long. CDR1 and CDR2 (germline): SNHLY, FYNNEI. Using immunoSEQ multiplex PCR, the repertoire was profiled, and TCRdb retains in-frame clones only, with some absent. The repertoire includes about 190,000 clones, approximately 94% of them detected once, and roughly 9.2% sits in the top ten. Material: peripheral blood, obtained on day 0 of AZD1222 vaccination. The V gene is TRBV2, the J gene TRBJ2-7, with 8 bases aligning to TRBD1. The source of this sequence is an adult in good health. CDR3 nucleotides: TGTGCCAGCACCTCGGGACAGGCCCCCTCCGAGCAGTACTTC. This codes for CASTSGQAPSEQYF.